The 24 T cell receptor beta chains in this list originate from one sample, sequenced in a study of shared clonotypes between healthy human individuals. The protocol was immunoSEQ multiplex PCR, while the TCRdb copy is restricted to in-frame clones and leaves out a portion. Among approximately 530,000 clones, almost 97% were seen once, and the ten largest hold 0.055% to 0.075%. The source material was naive CD4+ T cells sorted from blood. Subset defined: CD45RA+ positively selected. The receptors come from a woman aged 30 to 39 in good health.

This chain connects TRBV7-9 to TRBJ2-7, with 9 nucleotides matching TRBD1. Trimming took 4 bases from V and 3 from J; bases not matched to a gene: 13. CDR3 length equals 17 residues. Germline V gene lookup returns CDR1 SEHNR and CDR2 FQNEAQ (reference sequence). The CDR3 sequence is CASSYIFDRGGNYEQYF. In DNA, the CDR3 is TGTGCCAGCAGCTATATATTCGACAGGGGGGGAAACTACGAGCAGTACTTC. The full variable domain, rest sourced from reference TRBV7-9 and TRBJ2-7, is DTGVSQNPRHKITKRGQNVTFRCDPISEHNRLYWYRQTLGQGPEFLTYFQNEAQLEKSRLLSDRFSAERPKGSFSTLEIQRTEQGDSAMYLCASSYIFDRGGNYEQYFGPGTRLTVT.

The chain is built from TRBV4-1 and TRBJ2-1; 10 nucleotides line up with TRBD2. The CDR3 loop spans 15 amino acids. Germline V lookup: CDR1 MGHRA, CDR2 YSYEKL. Losses at the gene ends were 2 bases for V and 5 bases for J; bases not matched to a gene: 3. CDR3 DNA sequence: TGCGCCAGCAGCCAACTAGCGGGAGATGACAATGAGCAGTTCTTC. Its translation: CASSQLAGDDNEQFF.

The J gene is TRBJ1-5, the V gene TRBV18; D remains ambiguous. V was shortened by 4 bases and J by 3 bases, with 10 bases between the two germline ends. This CDR3 region has 14 residues. Germline CDR1 is KGHSH and CDR2 is LQKENI. The CDR3 coding sequence is TGTGCCAGCTCACGGCGAGACACCAATCAGCCCCAGCATTTT. Protein product: CASSRRDTNQPQHF. Variable domain in full (rest from reference TRBV18 and TRBJ1-5): NAGVMQNPRHLVRRRGQEARLRCSPMKGHSHVYWYRQLPEEGLKFMVYLQKENIIDESGMPKERFSAEFPKEGPSILRIQQVVRGDSAAYFCASSRRDTNQPQHFGDGTRLSIL.

This clone has just one count. V usage is TRBV19 and J usage is TRBJ1-2; D unresolved. Per germline, CDR1 LNHDA and CDR2 SQIVND (reference sequence). CDR3 length: 13 residues. V lost 8 bases to trimming and J lost 1 base, with 11 bases between them. CDR3 protein: CASSEKNNYGYTF. The DNA for the CDR3 is TGTGCCAGTTCTGAAAAAAATAACTATGGCTACACCTTC.

This clone showed up just once. This chain connects TRBV19 to TRBJ2-5, with D perhaps TRBD2 (6 bases). The V end was cut by 4 bases, the J end by 5 bases, with 20 bases between. CDR1 and CDR2 (germline): LNHDA, SQIVND (reference sequence). CDR3 length: 16 amino acids. The CDR3 nucleotides are TGTGCCAGTAGTACCCCTCCGGGACTGGTGACGGAGACCCAGTACTTC. The encoded protein is CASSTPPGLVTETQYF.

The chain uses TRBV9 and TRBJ2-7, with 10 bases matching TRBD2. J lost 9 bases, V lost 0 bases, and 12 bases had no gene match. The germline V gene encodes CDR1 SGDLS and CDR2 YYNGEE. This CDR3 is 16 amino acids long. DNA for the CDR3: TGTGCCAGCAGCGTAGATCTAGCGGGAGCGGACCGCGTGCAGTACTTC. Its protein product is CASSVDLAGADRVQYF.

This chain joins TRBV6-5 and TRBJ1-5, with D hard to call. CDR1 and CDR2 (germline): MNHEY, SVGAGI. V was pared by 4 bases and J by 5 bases, with 9 bases between. The CDR3 covers 13 residues. The CDR3 DNA sequence: TGTGCCAGCAGTTCAACAGCCGATCAGCCCCAGCATTTT. Protein sequence: CASSSTADQPQHF.

This clone has just a few counts. This chain uses TRBV19 with TRBJ1-5; tentative D call: TRBD1 (6 bases). V lost 5 bases to trimming and J lost 6 bases, with 11 bases between them. Germline assignment: CDR1 LNHDA and CDR2 SQIVND (reference sequence). The CDR3 consists of 13 residues. The CDR3 DNA follows: TGTGCCAGTAGTTTGGCAGGGGTTCAGCCCCAGCATTTT. This encodes CASSLAGVQPQHF.

This clone was picked up one time. The chain couples TRBV21-1 to TRBJ1-1. TRBV21-1 is shown as a pseudogene. This CDR3 is built from 14 residues. CDR3 sequence: CASSNRPRGTEAFF. The CDR3 region has the DNA TGTGCCAGCAGCAACAGGCCCCGAGGGACTGAAGCTTTCTTT.

In this sample, this clone turned up once. CDR3 sequence: CSVESSELMNTEAFF. The CDR3 DNA reads TGCAGCGTTGAGAGCTCAGAATTGATGAACACTGAAGCTTTCTTT. The V gene is TRBV29-1, the J gene TRBJ1-1; D is undetermined. There are 15 residues in the CDR3. CDR1 is SQVTM, CDR2 ANQGSEA, per germline. V shed 3 bases and J shed 0 bases, with 14 bases lying between them.

The chain combines TRBV6-5 with TRBJ2-7, with a tentative D call TRBD1 (6 bases). Germline CDR1 and CDR2: MNHEY and SVGAGI. Trimming stripped 7 bases from V and 1 base from J, with 17 bases between. The CDR3 length is 15 residues. Here the CDR3 reads CASISTGAPSYEQYF. Here the CDR3 DNA reads TGTGCCAGCATCTCGACAGGTGCCCCATCCTACGAGCAGTACTTC.

The chain has TRBV28 and TRBJ2-4, with D unclear. Germline V gives CDR1 MDHEN, CDR2 SYDVKM. The CDR3 has 14 residues. Trimming stripped 3 bases from V and 1 base from J, with 7 bases between. CDR3 DNA: TGTGCCAGCAGTTTGCGGACGGCCAAAAACATTCAGTACTTC. Protein sequence: CASSLRTAKNIQYF.

The rearrangement joins TRBV27 to TRBJ1-6; a weak D match, TRBD1 (6 bases). The CDR3 is made up of 15 amino acids. V lost 2 bases to trimming and J lost 6 bases, with 11 bases between them. CDR1 is MNHEY, CDR2 SMNVEV, per germline (reference sequence). CDR3: CASSLIGQSNSPLHF. CDR3 nucleotide sequence: TGTGCCAGCAGTTTAATTGGACAGAGTAATTCACCCCTCCACTTT.

This clone has just one count. The V and J genes are TRBV18 and TRBJ1-5; tentative D call: TRBD1 (5 bases). There are 16 residues in the CDR3. Germline values: CDR1 KGHSH, CDR2 LQKENI. V was trimmed by 6 bases and J by 2 bases, leaving 17 bases between them. CDR3 DNA sequence: TGTGCCAGCTCTCTAACGGAGGGGAACGGCAATCAGCCCCAGCATTTT. Protein sequence: CASSLTEGNGNQPQHF.

DNA for the CDR3: TGCGCCAGCCGGGACACCGATAATTCACCCCTCCACTTT. It specifies CASRDTDNSPLHF. V usage is TRBV5-1 and J usage is TRBJ1-6, with D maybe TRBD1 (6 bases). The CDR3 has 13 amino acids. Trimming pared 7 bases from V and 5 bases from J, leaving 10 bases between. Germline lookup yields CDR1 SGHRS and CDR2 YFSETQ.

CDR3 DNA: TGTGCCAGTACCTCCTACAAACACAGCGGCAATGAGCAGTTCTTC. Encoded protein: CASTSYKHSGNEQFF. The V and J genes are TRBV19 and TRBJ2-1; a possible D gene is TRBD2 (5 bases). Deletions cut 7 bases from V and 6 bases from J, with 19 bases between. Germline V lookup: CDR1 LNHDA, CDR2 SQIVND (reference sequence). CDR3 length equals 15 residues.

This clone was seen only once. The chain has TRBV19 and TRBJ2-3, with D unclear. The germline V gene encodes CDR1 LNHDA and CDR2 SQIVND (reference sequence). The V end lost 2 bases, the J end lost 5 bases, and 14 bases lay between the germline ends. This CDR3 has 15 residues. The CDR3 sequence: CASSIPGPTRDTQYF. CDR3 DNA sequence: TGTGCCAGTAGTATACCGGGTCCCACCAGAGATACGCAGTATTTT.

The V call is TRBV28, the J call TRBJ1-4; perhaps TRBD1 as D (5 bases). Trimming shortened V by 5 bases and J by 10 bases, and 17 bases separated the two germline ends. This CDR3 is built from 14 residues. The V gene's germline CDR1 is MDHEN and CDR2 SYDVKM. For the CDR3, the DNA is TGTGCCAGCAGTCTCCGGGACCCGAAGGGAAAACTGTTTTTT. Protein product: CASSLRDPKGKLFF. The whole variable domain, filled in from reference TRBV28 and TRBJ1-4, reads DVKVTQSSRYLVKRTGEKVFLECVQDMDHENMFWYRQDPGLGLRLIYFSYDVKMKEKGDIPEGYSVSREKKERFSLILESASTNQTSMYLCASSLRDPKGKLFFGSGTQLSVL.

The CDR3 spells CASSAVPGQGGGYTF. For the CDR3, the DNA is TGTGCCAGCAGCGCTGTACCGGGACAGGGTGGTGGCTACACCTTC. The chain couples TRBV5-6 to TRBJ1-2; 9 bases fit TRBD1. Germline CDR1 reads SGHDT; CDR2 reads YYEEEE. The junction had 11 bases not matched to a gene; V was cut back by 4 bases and J by 7 bases. The CDR3 has 15 residues.

The chain links TRBV7-2 to TRBJ2-7, with D perhaps TRBD1 (5 bases). The CDR3 is 13 amino acids. Trimming took 0 bases from V and 4 from J, leaving 7 bases between them. The germline V gene has CDR1 SGHTA and CDR2 FQGNSA. CDR3 coding DNA: TGTGCCAGCAGCTTAGCGGACATTTACGAGCAGTACTTC. Translated, it gives CASSLADIYEQYF.

The chain joins TRBV5-1 to TRBJ1-5, with 11 bases aligning to TRBD1. This CDR3 contains 14 residues. CDR1 is SGHRS, CDR2 YFSETQ, per germline. Trimming cost V 2 bases and J 6 bases; bases outside gene matches: 1. CDR3 amino acids: CASSFGTGGQPQHF. The CDR3, as DNA: TGCGCCAGCAGCTTCGGGACAGGGGGTCAGCCCCAGCATTTT.

The gene calls are TRBV18 and TRBJ1-1; D perhaps matches TRBD1 (5 bases). V was pared by 4 bases and J by 1 base, with 13 bases between. CDR1 and CDR2 (germline): KGHSH, LQKENI. This CDR3 is built from 15 residues. The CDR3 DNA reads as TGTGCCAGCTCACAAGGGCTAGGGGCGAACACTGAAGCTTTCTTT. It is translated as CASSQGLGANTEAFF.

The chain couples TRBV6-6 to TRBJ2-7; 12 nucleotides line up with TRBD2. V shed 6 bases, J shed 2 bases, and the junction held 8 bases outside the gene matches. CDR3 length equals 16 residues. The germline V gene encodes CDR1 MNHNY and CDR2 SVGAGI (reference sequence). The CDR3 DNA follows: TGTGCCAGCAGCTCCGTCGGACTAGCGGGAACCTACGAGCAGTACTTC. It specifies CASSSVGLAGTYEQYF.

The chain combines TRBV18 with TRBJ2-3; D remains unclear. Trimming removed 3 bases at V and 6 bases at J, with 13 bases between. Germline values: CDR1 KGHSH, CDR2 LQKENI. There are 14 residues in the CDR3. The DNA of the CDR3 is TGTGCCAGCTCACCGGAGCTAGGTGGGGATACGCAGTATTTT. It codes for CASSPELGGDTQYF.